This record looks at one T cell receptor beta chain sequence and its context. The antigen remains undetermined. TCRdb re-derived calls from the 5' RACE reads in MiXCR, one entry per CDR3 protein. The table includes a few hundred thousand distinct CDR3 sequences, about 10% detected once. The sample comes from a study of CD8 T cells in ankylosing spondylitis. Regarding the study as a whole: For ankylosing spondylitis blood, a TCR beta motif of under 10 highly homologous variants appeared characteristic.

V lost 4 bases to trimming and J lost 5 bases, with 8 bases between them. The CDR3 runs 12 residues. Germline V gene lookup returns CDR1 LGHDT and CDR2 YNNKEL (reference sequence). The receptor comes from a male donor with ankylosing spondylitis or in good health (not recorded which). The chain links TRBV3-1 to TRBJ2-5, with unresolved D. Specimen: blood, either unsorted or a sorted T cell fraction (not recorded which). For the CDR3, the DNA is TGTGCCAGCAGCCCAACTGTTGAGACCCAGTACTTC. Protein: CASSPTVETQYF.